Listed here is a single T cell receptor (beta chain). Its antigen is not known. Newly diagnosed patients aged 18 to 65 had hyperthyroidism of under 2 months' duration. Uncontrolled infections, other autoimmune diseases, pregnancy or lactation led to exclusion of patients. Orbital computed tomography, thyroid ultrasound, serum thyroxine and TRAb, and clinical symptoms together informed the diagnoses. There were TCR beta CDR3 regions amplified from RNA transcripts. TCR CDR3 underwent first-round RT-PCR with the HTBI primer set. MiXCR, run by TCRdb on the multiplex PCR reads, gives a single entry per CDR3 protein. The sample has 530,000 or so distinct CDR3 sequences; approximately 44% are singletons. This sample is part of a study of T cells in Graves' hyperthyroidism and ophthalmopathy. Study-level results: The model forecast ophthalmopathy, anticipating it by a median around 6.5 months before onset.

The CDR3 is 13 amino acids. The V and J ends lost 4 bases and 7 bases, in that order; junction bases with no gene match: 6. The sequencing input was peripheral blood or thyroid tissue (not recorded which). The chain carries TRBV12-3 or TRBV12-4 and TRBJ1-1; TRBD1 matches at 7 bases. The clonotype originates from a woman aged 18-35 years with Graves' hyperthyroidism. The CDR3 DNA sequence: TGTGCCAGCAGTTCCTGGACAGGCAATGAAGCTTTCTTT. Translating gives CASSSWTGNEAFF.